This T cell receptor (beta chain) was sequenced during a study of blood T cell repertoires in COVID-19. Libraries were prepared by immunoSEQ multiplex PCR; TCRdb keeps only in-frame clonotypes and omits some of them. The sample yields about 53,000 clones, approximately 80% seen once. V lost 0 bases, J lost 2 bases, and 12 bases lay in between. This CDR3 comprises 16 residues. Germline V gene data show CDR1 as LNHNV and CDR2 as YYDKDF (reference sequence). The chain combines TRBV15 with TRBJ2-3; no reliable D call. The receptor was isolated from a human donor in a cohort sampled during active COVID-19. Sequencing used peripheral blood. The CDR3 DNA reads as TGTGCCACCAGCAGAGAGGGCAGGCTAAACACAGATACGCAGTATTTT. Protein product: CATSREGRLNTDTQYF.